The next 24 T cell receptor beta chains were all read from a single sample in a study of spatial heterogeneity in lung cancer. TCRdb fed the 5' RACE reads into MiXCR, producing one record per CDR3 protein. In the table there are just under 95,000 distinct CDR3 sequences, roughly 12% of which are singletons. As for time point: sample taken at primary tumor resection. Sequencing was performed on PBMCs, taken at surgery. These TCRs come from a male donor with early-stage non-small cell lung cancer.

This clonotype appeared many times. The rearrangement links TRBV14 to TRBJ2-1; 10 bases line up with TRBD2. V gave up 6 bases and J gave up 7 bases; unmatched junction bases: 3. The CDR3 has 13 amino acids. Germline V gene sequence: CDR1 SGHDN, CDR2 FVKESK. The CDR3 nucleotides are TGTGCCAGCAGTCCGACTAGCGGGAATGAGCAGTTCTTC. Translation gives CASSPTSGNEQFF.

V usage is TRBV5-1 and J usage is TRBJ1-5; D not certain. The germline CDR1 and CDR2 sequences are SGHRS and YFSETQ. With 0 bases removed from V and 4 bases from J, the gap between germline ends came to 14 bases. This CDR3 contains 16 residues. This chain's CDR3 is CASSLEPTDSNQPQHF. The CDR3 region has the DNA TGCGCCAGCAGCTTGGAGCCGACGGACTCTAATCAGCCCCAGCATTTT.

This clonotype was seen at least ten times. V is TRBV18 and J is TRBJ2-7; D is uncertain. The V gene's germline CDR1 is KGHSH and CDR2 LQKENI. The CDR3 is 16 amino acids. V shed 3 bases and J shed 0 bases, with 15 bases lying between them. The CDR3 here is CASSPRSDHLSYEQYF. Here the CDR3 DNA reads TGTGCCAGCTCACCCCGTTCGGATCATCTCTCCTACGAGCAGTACTTC.

This chain connects TRBV7-9 to TRBJ1-4; 8 positions agree with TRBD1. The junction had 1 base not matched to a gene; V was cut back by 2 bases and J by 5 bases. The CDR3 runs to 14 residues. Germline-derived CDR1 and CDR2 are SEHNR and FQNEAQ (reference sequence). The CDR3 reads CASSLNRGNEKLFF. The CDR3 DNA reads TGTGCCAGCAGCTTAAACAGGGGGAATGAAAAACTGTTTTTT.

This clonotype was seen ten or more times. The chain has TRBV7-9 and TRBJ2-3; D is possibly TRBD1 (6 bases). The germline V gene encodes CDR1 SEHNR and CDR2 FQNEAQ (reference sequence). CDR3 length equals 16 residues. The V end lost 5 bases, the J end lost 2 bases, and 17 bases lay between the germline ends. This CDR3 reads CASSPPRLGATDTQYF. CDR3 bases: TGTGCCAGCAGCCCACCGAGACTGGGGGCCACAGATACGCAGTATTTT.

This clonotype turned up a few times. Compared with germline, one end of the junction differs, possibly owing to a read error. The chain carries TRBV18 and TRBJ2-3; the D is unclear. This CDR3 comprises 14 residues. Germline V gene sequence: CDR1 KGHSH, CDR2 LQKENI. This chain's CDR3 is CASSPVPGADTRYF. The CDR3 DNA sequence: TGTGCCAGCTCACCAGTACCGGGTGCAGATACGCGGTATTTT.

Written as DNA, the CDR3 is TGTGCCAGCAGCTTGTATTCTGCAGGGAACTTAGGTGGCTACACCTTC. Translation: CASSLYSAGNLGGYTF. The chain uses TRBV5-6 and TRBJ1-2; tentative D call: TRBD1 (5 bases). V shed 1 base and J shed 7 bases, with 20 bases lying between them. Looked up from germline, CDR1 is SGHDT and CDR2 is YYEEEE. CDR3 length: 16 amino acids.

This clonotype was observed a few times. The genes are TRBV6-4 and TRBJ2-1; 12 bases are shared with TRBD2. Germline-derived CDR1 and CDR2 are MRHNA and SNTAGT. This CDR3 comprises 15 residues. J lost 4 bases, V lost 5 bases, and 3 bases had no gene match. The DNA for the CDR3 is TGTGCCAGCAGTCCTAGCGGGGGGGGTTACAATGAGCAGTTCTTC. Translation: CASSPSGGGYNEQFF.

This clonotype was recorded once. This chain connects TRBV25-1 to TRBJ1-6; TRBD1 matches 7 bases. J lost 12 bases, V lost 6 bases, and 11 bases had no gene match. Germline lookup yields CDR1 MGHDK and CDR2 SYGVNS. This CDR3 comprises 14 residues. The CDR3 here is CASRQGLGGEPLHF. DNA of the CDR3: TGTGCCAGCAGACAGGGGCTAGGGGGGGAACCCCTCCACTTT.

This clonotype came up many times. The chain links TRBV4-3 to TRBJ2-1; no clear D gene. Germline assignment: CDR1 LGHNA and CDR2 YSLEER. V lost 6 bases and J lost 4, with 10 bases in between. This CDR3 comprises 13 residues. CDR3: CASSQTVYNEQFF. CDR3 bases: TGCGCCAGCAGTCAAACCGTATACAATGAGCAGTTCTTC.

The gene calls are TRBV5-4 and TRBJ1-6; D ambiguous. This CDR3 has 12 residues. In germline, CDR1 is SGHNT, CDR2 YYREEE (reference sequence). V lost 6 bases to trimming and J lost 2 bases, with 3 bases between them. The DNA for the CDR3 is TGTGCCAGCAATGCCTATAATTCACCCCTCCACTTT. Amino acid sequence: CASNAYNSPLHF.

V and J are TRBV10-3 and TRBJ1-5; D is unclear. V was shortened by 2 bases and J by 6 bases, with 14 bases between the two germline ends. The CDR3 is 15 amino acids. Germline CDR1 ENHRY, CDR2 SYGVKD. The CDR3 here is CAISEGLTVTQPQHF. Here the CDR3 DNA reads TGTGCCATCAGTGAGGGCCTGACGGTTACTCAGCCCCAGCATTTT.

This clonotype appeared a few times. The V call is TRBV7-9, the J call TRBJ1-5, with D possibly matching TRBD1 (6 bases). CDR1 and CDR2 from the germline V gene are SEHNR and FQNEAQ (reference sequence). The CDR3 has 14 amino acids. V lost 5 bases to trimming and J lost 11 bases, with 19 bases between them. The DNA of the CDR3 is TGTGCCAGCAGCGCCGGACAGTTTCCTGTGGCCCAGCATTTT. Protein product: CASSAGQFPVAQHF.

The chain links TRBV6-6 to TRBJ2-2, with 8 nucleotides matching TRBD2. Germline V gene lookup returns CDR1 MNHNY and CDR2 SVGAGI (reference sequence). This CDR3 has 17 amino acids. V lost 0 bases and J lost 6; bases outside the gene matches: 9. CDR3 sequence reads: CASSYSTGGAAPGELFF. CDR3 nucleotides: TGTGCCAGCAGTTACTCGACCGGGGGGGCCGCTCCCGGGGAGCTGTTTTTT.

This chain joins TRBV2 and TRBJ2-2; tentative D call: TRBD1 (6 bases). Trimming removed 2 bases at V and 7 bases at J, with 14 bases between. The CDR3 loop spans 15 amino acids. Looked up from germline, CDR1 is SNHLY and CDR2 is FYNNEI. CDR3 nucleotide sequence: TGTGCCAGCAGTGAAAGGGGACATTGGAACGGGGAGCTGTTTTTT. It is translated as CASSERGHWNGELFF.

There are a few counts of this clonotype. The chain uses TRBV2 and TRBJ2-3; D is uncertain. This CDR3 is built from 13 residues. Trimming left V 4 bases short and J 3 bases short, with 8 bases between. Per germline, CDR1 SNHLY and CDR2 FYNNEI. The CDR3 region has the DNA TGTGCCAGCAGTGTCACCGGGACAGATACGCAGTATTTT. Encoded protein: CASSVTGTDTQYF.

This clonotype was recorded at least ten times. This chain joins TRBV10-3 and TRBJ1-1; 7 positions match TRBD1. V lost 6 bases, J lost 5 bases, and 9 bases stayed unmatched. The germline gives CDR1 ENHRY, CDR2 SYGVKD. The CDR3 has 14 amino acids. In DNA, the CDR3 is TGTGCCATCAGCGAAAGGGGGCCGGAGACTGAAGCTTTCTTT. Amino acids: CAISERGPETEAFF.

This clonotype has just a few counts. The chain uses TRBV7-2 and TRBJ2-7; D perhaps matches TRBD1 (5 bases). Germline CDR1 is SGHTA and CDR2 is FQGNSA. The CDR3 runs 14 residues. Trimming left V 1 base short and J 3 bases short, with 10 bases between. Here the CDR3 reads CASSLDQGVYEQYF. CDR3 nucleotides: TGTGCCAGCAGCTTAGACCAGGGCGTCTACGAGCAGTACTTC.

This clonotype was seen at least ten times. This rearrangement joins TRBV7-3 to TRBJ2-7, with D possibly matching TRBD2 (6 bases). The V gene's germline CDR1 is SGHTA and CDR2 FQGTGA. This CDR3 has 15 amino acids. V was cut by 2 bases and J by 4 bases, with 15 bases left in between. The chain's CDR3 is CASSLLGGRQYEQYF. CDR3 coding DNA: TGTGCCAGCAGCTTACTCGGGGGTCGTCAGTACGAGCAGTACTTC.

This clonotype was seen only a few times. The chain is built from TRBV28 and TRBJ2-1; D gene uncertain. There are 13 residues in the CDR3. Trimming took 5 bases from V and 5 from J, leaving 10 bases between them. Germline V gene lookup returns CDR1 MDHEN and CDR2 SYDVKM. The CDR3: CASSPSRDNEQFF. As DNA, the CDR3 is TGTGCCAGCAGTCCAAGCCGGGACAATGAGCAGTTCTTC. Together with reference TRBV28 and TRBJ2-1, the CDR3 gives the full variable domain: DVKVTQSSRYLVKRTGEKVFLECVQDMDHENMFWYRQDPGLGLRLIYFSYDVKMKEKGDIPEGYSVSREKKERFSLILESASTNQTSMYLCASSPSRDNEQFFGPGTRLTVL.

This clonotype appeared a few times. V gene TRBV7-9 combines with J gene TRBJ2-5; 9 bases fit TRBD2. The CDR3 has 16 amino acids. The trim removed 6 bases at V and 2 bases at J, leaving 10 bases unmatched. CDR1 and CDR2 from the germline V gene are SEHNR and FQNEAQ (reference sequence). In DNA, the CDR3 is TGTGCCAGCAGACCGGGACTAGCCATTTTACAAGAGACCCAGTACTTC. Encoded protein: CASRPGLAILQETQYF.

V is TRBV7-2 and J is TRBJ2-2; 14 bases are shared with TRBD2. Germline loops: CDR1 SGHTA, CDR2 FQGNSA. This CDR3 has 16 residues. Trimming took 5 bases from V and 6 from J; bases not matched to a gene: 5. CDR3 protein: CASSLGTSGRSGELFF. Here the CDR3 DNA reads TGTGCCAGCAGCCTAGGGACTAGCGGGAGATCCGGGGAGCTGTTTTTT.

In this sample, this clonotype turned up a few times. The chain recombines TRBV6-2 or TRBV6-3 with TRBJ2-2; D call uncertain. This CDR3 region has 16 residues. Germline V gene sequence: CDR1 MNHEY, CDR2 SVGEGT. V was cut by 10 bases and J by 7 bases, with 25 bases left in between. Written as DNA, the CDR3 is TGTGCCACTCGAGAGGCCCTCGGACGTCTGGGCGGGGAGCTGTTTTTT. Translated: CATREALGRLGGELFF.

This clonotype was detected only a few times. The chain recombines TRBV20-1 with TRBJ2-3; 13 nucleotides align to TRBD2. The CDR3 sequence is 13 residues long. Germline V gene sequence: CDR1 DFQATT, CDR2 SNEGSKA (reference sequence). With 3 bases clipped from V and 8 bases from J, the junction kept 2 bases outside the gene matches. Here the CDR3 reads CSARTSGGPTQYF. CDR3 in DNA: TGCAGTGCTAGGACTAGCGGGGGGCCTACGCAGTATTTT.